A single TCR beta chain is shown here with its context. This clonotype was detected many times. Its binding antigen is unknown. No much larger clone exists at a distance of one base, and base qualities are not known. Ficoll-Paque density gradient centrifugation was the method used to isolate PBMCs. Based on the germline V gene, the CDR1 and CDR2 sequences are LGHNA and YSLEER. The V end loses 0 bases and the J end loses 2 bases, and a stretch of 16 bases separates them. The CDR3, from cysteine to phenylalanine, totals 18 residues. Only the CDR3 part of the read is kept: 54 bases, read in frame from the first base. The sequencing machine was an Illumina NovaSeq 6000. Using 5'RACE with constant-segment primers, TCRalpha and TCRbeta cDNA libraries were constructed, with sample barcodes and unique molecular identifiers added in the process. RNA was extracted from every sample with Trizol reagent. Library amplification was performed in two PCR steps, and a second sample barcode and Illumina TruSeq adapters were introduced in the second step. Libraries were sequenced on an Illumina NovaSeq with 2 x 150 bp paired-end reads. Processing in the source paper ran as follows. Reads were demultiplexed and collapsed into UMI-guided consensus sequences with migec v1.2.7. Using mixcr v2.1.11, UMI consensuses were aligned to TRA and TRB V and J templates and then assembled into clonotypes. Expanded or contracted clonotypes were those called significant by both edgeR and NoisET, with noise models trained on biological replicates. For edgeR calls, a false discovery rate-adjusted p below 0.01 and a log2 fold-change threshold of 1 were applied. As an exploratory analysis of dynamics, max-normalized trajectories of the 1000 most abundant clonotypes were examined by PCA with hierarchical clustering. Separately sequenced CD4+ and CD8+ repertoires were used to assign a CD4 or CD8 phenotype to each responding clone. In TCRdb, the public reads were trimmed at Q25 with fastp and aligned with MiXCR, with productive beta chains retained. For every CDR3 protein sequence, its rows merge into one entry that carries the most common genes and DNA. It is TCRdb's table, rather than the study itself, that gives the V and J calls and clone size. The sample table records 300,000 to 400,000 distinct CDR3 sequences; around 14% of these occur just once. The ten largest clones capture 22% of the sample.

The data were obtained in a study of T-cell memory formation after mild COVID-19 (dated by TCRdb to the early 2020s). For the study in its entirety: Most TCR sequence clusters were specific to one of the two donors. Two young, previously healthy adult volunteers made up the cohort, one male and one female. In two donors, T-cell clones that expanded and contracted after mild COVID-19 were followed by sequencing TCRalpha and TCRbeta repertoires longitudinally. Results and caveats for the whole study, not just this receptor: Clones that contracted from day 15 to 85 showed balanced CD4/CD8 phenotypes, whereas a second wave of clones that expanded from day 15 to 37 leaned towards CD4+. The study covered only a couple of mild cases, and larger cohorts including severe cases with pre-infection samples were considered necessary. Whether the second-wave clones peaking on day 37 were SARS-CoV-2 specific was not confirmed. Some responding clones were detected in pre-infection memory, which suggested that pre-existing cross-reactive memory T cells had joined the SARS-CoV-2 response. Contracting CD4+ clones were found mainly in CM and EM memory subsets, while CD8+ clones were enriched in EMRA.

The clonotype comes from a man aged 18 to 30 who had mild COVID-19 (a few samples of this study predate the infection). The sample titles of this study are shuffled in the database, so cell type and time point are left out; the donor was told from shared clones. The sequenced material came from PBMCs or a T cell subset sorted from them (not recorded which). The V and J genes are TRBV4-3 and TRBJ2-2; TRBD1 is a weak D gene call, 6 bases matching. The nucleotide sequence is TGCGCCAGCAGCCAAGAAAGGGTAGACAGGTTAAACACCGGGGAGCTGTTTTTT. Translated, it reads CASSQERVDRLNTGELFF.